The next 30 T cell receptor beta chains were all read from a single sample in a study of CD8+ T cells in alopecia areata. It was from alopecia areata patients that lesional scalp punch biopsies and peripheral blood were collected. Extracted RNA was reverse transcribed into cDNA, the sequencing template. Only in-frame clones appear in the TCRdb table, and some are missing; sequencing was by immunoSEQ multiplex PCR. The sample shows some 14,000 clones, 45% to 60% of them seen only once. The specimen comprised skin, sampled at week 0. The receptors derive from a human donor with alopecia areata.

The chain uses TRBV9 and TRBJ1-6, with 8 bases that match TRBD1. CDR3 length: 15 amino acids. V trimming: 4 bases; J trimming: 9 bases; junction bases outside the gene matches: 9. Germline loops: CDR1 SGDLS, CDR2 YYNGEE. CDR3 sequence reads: CASSQQGGPGSPLHF. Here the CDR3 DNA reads TGTGCCAGCAGCCAACAGGGGGGGCCGGGTTCACCCCTCCACTTT.

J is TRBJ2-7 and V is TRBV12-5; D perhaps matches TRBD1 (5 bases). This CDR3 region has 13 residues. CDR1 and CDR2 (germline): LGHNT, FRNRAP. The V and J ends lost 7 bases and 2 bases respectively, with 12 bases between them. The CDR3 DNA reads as TGTGCTAGTGTTCCCTCAGGGACCTACGAGCAGTACTTC. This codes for CASVPSGTYEQYF.

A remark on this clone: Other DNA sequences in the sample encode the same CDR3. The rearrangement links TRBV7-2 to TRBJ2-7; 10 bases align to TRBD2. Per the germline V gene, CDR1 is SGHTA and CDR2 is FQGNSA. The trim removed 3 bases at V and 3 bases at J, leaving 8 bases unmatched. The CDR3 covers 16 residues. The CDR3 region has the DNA TGTGCCAGCAGCTTCCCTACTAGCGGGGAGTTCTACGAGCAGTACTTC. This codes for CASSFPTSGEFYEQYF.

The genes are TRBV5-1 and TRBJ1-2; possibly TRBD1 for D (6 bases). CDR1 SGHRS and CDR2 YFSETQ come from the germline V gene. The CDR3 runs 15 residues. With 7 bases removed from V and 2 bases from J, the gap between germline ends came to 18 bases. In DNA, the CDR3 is TGCGCCAGCCAAAATTCCGGGACAACCAACTATGGCTACACCTTC. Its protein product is CASQNSGTTNYGYTF. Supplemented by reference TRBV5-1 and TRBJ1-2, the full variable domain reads KAGVTQTPRYLIKTRGQQVTLSCSPISGHRSVSWYQQTPGQGLQFLFEYFSETQRNKGNFPGRFSGRQFSNSRSEMNVSTLELGDSALYLCASQNSGTTNYGYTFGSGTRLTVV.

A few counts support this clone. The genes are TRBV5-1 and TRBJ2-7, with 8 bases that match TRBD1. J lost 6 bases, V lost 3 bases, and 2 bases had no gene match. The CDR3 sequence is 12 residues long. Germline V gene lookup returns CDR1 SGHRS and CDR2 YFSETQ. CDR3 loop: CASSSDRVEQYF. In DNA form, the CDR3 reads TGCGCCAGCAGCTCGGACAGGGTCGAGCAGTACTTC. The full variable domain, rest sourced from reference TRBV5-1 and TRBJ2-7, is KAGVTQTPRYLIKTRGQQVTLSCSPISGHRSVSWYQQTPGQGLQFLFEYFSETQRNKGNFPGRFSGRQFSNSRSEMNVSTLELGDSALYLCASSSDRVEQYFGPGTRLTVT.

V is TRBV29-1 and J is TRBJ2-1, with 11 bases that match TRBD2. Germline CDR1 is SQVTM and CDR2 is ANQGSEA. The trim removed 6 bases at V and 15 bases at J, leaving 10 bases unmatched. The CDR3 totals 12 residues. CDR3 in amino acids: CSVRALAGDGFF. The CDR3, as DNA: TGCAGCGTGAGGGCACTAGCGGGGGACGGGTTCTTC.

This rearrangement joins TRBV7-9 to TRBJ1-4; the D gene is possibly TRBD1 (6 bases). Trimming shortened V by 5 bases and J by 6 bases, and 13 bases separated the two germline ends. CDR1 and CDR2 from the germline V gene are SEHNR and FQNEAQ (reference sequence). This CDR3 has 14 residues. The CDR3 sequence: CASSLTTGHEKLFF. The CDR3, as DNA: TGTGCCAGCAGCCTAACGACAGGCCATGAAAAACTGTTTTTT.

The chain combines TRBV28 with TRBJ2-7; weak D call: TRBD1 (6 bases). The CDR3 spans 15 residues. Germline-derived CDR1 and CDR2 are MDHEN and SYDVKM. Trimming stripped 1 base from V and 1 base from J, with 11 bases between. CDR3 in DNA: TGTGCCAGCAGTTTATATCCCGGGACATCCTACGAGCAGTACTTC. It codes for CASSLYPGTSYEQYF.

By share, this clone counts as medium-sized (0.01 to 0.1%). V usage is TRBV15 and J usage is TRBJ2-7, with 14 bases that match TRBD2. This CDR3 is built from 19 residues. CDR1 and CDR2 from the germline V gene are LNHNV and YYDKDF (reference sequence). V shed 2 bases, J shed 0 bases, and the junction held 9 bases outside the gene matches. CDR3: CATSRHGLAGGLSSYEQYF. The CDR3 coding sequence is TGTGCCACCAGCAGACATGGACTAGCGGGGGGCCTCAGCTCCTACGAGCAGTACTTC.

The CDR3 sequence is CASSQPVNRRPYGYTF. The CDR3 DNA is TGCGCCAGCAGCCAACCAGTCAACAGGAGACCCTATGGCTACACCTTC. J is TRBJ1-2 and V is TRBV4-1, with a possible D match to TRBD1 (5 bases). The germline CDR1 and CDR2 sequences are MGHRA and YSYEKL. Trimming removed 2 bases at V and 4 bases at J, with 17 bases between. The CDR3 sequence is 16 residues long.

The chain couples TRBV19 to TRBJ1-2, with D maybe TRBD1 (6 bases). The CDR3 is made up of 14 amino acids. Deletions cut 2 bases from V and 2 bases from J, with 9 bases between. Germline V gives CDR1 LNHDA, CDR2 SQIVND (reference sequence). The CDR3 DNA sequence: TGTGCCAGTAGTATAACCGGGGGCAACTATGGCTACACCTTC. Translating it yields CASSITGGNYGYTF.

In DNA, the CDR3 is TGTGCCAGCAGCTTGATGGCTCGGGAGACCCAGTACTTC. Translated: CASSLMARETQYF. The genes are TRBV7-3 and TRBJ2-5; D unresolved. V lost 3 bases and J lost 5, with 10 bases in between. Germline assignment: CDR1 SGHTA and CDR2 FQGTGA. The CDR3 consists of 13 residues.

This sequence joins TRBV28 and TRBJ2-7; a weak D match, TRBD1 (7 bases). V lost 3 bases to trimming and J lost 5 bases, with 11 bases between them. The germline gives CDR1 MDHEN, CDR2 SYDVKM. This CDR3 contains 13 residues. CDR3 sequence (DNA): TGTGCCAGCAGTTTGTGGAGGGGGCACGAGCAGTACTTC. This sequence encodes CASSLWRGHEQYF.

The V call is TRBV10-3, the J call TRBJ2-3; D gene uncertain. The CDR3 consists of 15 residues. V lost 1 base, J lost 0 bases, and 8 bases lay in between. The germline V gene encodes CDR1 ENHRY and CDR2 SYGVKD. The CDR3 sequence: CAISEYSSSTDTQYF. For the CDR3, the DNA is TGTGCCATCAGTGAGTACAGCAGTAGCACAGATACGCAGTATTTT.

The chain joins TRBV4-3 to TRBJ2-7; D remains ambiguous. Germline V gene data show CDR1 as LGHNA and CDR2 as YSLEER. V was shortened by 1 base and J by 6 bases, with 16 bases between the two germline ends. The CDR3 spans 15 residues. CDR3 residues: CASSQGVVGNVEQYF. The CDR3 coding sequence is TGCGCCAGCAGCCAAGGGGTGGTGGGAAACGTCGAGCAGTACTTC.

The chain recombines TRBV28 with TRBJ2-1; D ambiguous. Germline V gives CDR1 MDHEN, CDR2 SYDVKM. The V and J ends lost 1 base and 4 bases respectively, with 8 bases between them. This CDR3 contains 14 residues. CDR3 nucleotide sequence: TGTGCCAGCAGTTTATCTGTGCAGTACAATGAGCAGTTCTTC. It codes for CASSLSVQYNEQFF.

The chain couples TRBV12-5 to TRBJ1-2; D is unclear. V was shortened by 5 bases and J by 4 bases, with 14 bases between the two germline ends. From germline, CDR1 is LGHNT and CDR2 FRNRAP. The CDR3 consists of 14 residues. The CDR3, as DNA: TGTGCTAGTGGTCTATCACTGGACCTCTATGGCTACACCTTC. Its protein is CASGLSLDLYGYTF. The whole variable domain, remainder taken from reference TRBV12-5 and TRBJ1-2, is DARVTQTPRHKVTEMGQEVTMRCQPILGHNTVFWYRQTMMQGLELLAYFRNRAPLDDSGMPKDRFSAEMPDATLATLKIQPSEPRDSAVYFCASGLSLDLYGYTFGSGTRLTVV.

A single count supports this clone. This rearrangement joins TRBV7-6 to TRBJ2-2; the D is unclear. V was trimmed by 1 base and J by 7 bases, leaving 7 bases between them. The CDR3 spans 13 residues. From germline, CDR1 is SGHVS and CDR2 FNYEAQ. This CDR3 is CASSLGQFGELFF. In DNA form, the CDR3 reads TGTGCCAGCAGCTTAGGACAATTCGGGGAGCTGTTTTTT. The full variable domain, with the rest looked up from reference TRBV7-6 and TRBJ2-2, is GAGVSQSPRYKVTKRGQDVALRCDPISGHVSLYWYRQALGQGPEFLTYFNYEAQQDKSGLPNDRFSAERPEGSISTLTIQRTEQRDSAMYRCASSLGQFGELFFGEGSRLTVL.

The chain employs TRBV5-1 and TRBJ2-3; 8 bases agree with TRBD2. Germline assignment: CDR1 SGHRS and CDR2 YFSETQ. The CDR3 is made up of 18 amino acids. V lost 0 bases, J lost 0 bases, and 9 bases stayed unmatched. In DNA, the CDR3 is TGCGCCAGCAGCTTGGTGGGTAGCGGGACATATAGCACAGATACGCAGTATTTT. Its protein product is CASSLVGSGTYSTDTQYF.

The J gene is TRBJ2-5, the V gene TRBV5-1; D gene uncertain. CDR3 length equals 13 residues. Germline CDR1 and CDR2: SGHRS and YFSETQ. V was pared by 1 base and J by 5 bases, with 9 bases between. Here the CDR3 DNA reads TGCGCCAGCAGCTTGATGGCGGAGGAGACCCAGTACTTC. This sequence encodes CASSLMAEETQYF. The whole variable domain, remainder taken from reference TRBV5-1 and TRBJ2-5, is KAGVTQTPRYLIKTRGQQVTLSCSPISGHRSVSWYQQTPGQGLQFLFEYFSETQRNKGNFPGRFSGRQFSNSRSEMNVSTLELGDSALYLCASSLMAEETQYFGPGTRLLVL.

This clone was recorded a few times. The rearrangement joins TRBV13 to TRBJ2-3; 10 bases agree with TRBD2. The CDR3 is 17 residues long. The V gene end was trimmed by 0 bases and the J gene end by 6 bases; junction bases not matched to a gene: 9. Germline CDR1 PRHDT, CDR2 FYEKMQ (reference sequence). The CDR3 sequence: CASSLGGLAGAGDTQYF. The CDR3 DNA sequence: TGTGCCAGCAGCTTAGGCGGTCTAGCGGGGGCCGGGGATACGCAGTATTTT.

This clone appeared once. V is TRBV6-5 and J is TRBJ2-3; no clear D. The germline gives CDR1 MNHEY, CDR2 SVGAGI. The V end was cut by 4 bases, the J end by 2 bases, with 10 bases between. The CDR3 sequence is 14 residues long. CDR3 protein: CASSWGRATDTQYF. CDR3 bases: TGTGCCAGCAGTTGGGGTCGGGCCACAGATACGCAGTATTTT.

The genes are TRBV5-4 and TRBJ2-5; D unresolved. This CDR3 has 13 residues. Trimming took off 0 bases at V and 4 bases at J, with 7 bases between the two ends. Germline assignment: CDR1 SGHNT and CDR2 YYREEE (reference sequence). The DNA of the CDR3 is TGTGCCAGCAGCTTGGCAACGGGAGAGACCCAGTACTTC. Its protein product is CASSLATGETQYF.

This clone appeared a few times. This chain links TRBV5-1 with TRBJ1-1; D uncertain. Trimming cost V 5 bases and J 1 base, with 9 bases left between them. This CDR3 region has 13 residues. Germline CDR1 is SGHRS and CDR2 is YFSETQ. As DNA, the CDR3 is TGCGCCAGCAGGGAACCAGAGAACACTGAAGCTTTCTTT. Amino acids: CASREPENTEAFF.

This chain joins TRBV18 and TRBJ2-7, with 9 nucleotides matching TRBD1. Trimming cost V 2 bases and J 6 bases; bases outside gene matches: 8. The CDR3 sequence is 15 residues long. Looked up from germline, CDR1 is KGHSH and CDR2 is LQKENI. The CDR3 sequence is CASSPWDRALVEQYF. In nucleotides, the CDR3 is TGTGCCAGCTCACCATGGGACAGGGCTTTGGTCGAGCAGTACTTC.

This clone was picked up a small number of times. Written as DNA, the CDR3 is TGCGCCAGCAGCTTACAGGGAATCAAGGGTGGCTACACCTTC. It translates to CASSLQGIKGGYTF. The genes are TRBV5-1 and TRBJ1-2, with D possibly TRBD1 on 6 matching bases. V gave up 2 bases and J gave up 7 bases, with 15 bases separating them. Germline values: CDR1 SGHRS, CDR2 YFSETQ. There are 14 residues in the CDR3. Variable domain in full (rest from reference TRBV5-1 and TRBJ1-2): KAGVTQTPRYLIKTRGQQVTLSCSPISGHRSVSWYQQTPGQGLQFLFEYFSETQRNKGNFPGRFSGRQFSNSRSEMNVSTLELGDSALYLCASSLQGIKGGYTFGSGTRLTVV.

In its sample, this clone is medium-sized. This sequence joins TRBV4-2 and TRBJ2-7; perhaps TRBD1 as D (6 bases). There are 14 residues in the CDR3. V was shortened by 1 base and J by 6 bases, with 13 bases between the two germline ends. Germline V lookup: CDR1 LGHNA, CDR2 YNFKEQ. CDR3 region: CASSQVQGVGEQYF. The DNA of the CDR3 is TGTGCCAGCAGCCAAGTACAGGGCGTGGGCGAGCAGTACTTC.

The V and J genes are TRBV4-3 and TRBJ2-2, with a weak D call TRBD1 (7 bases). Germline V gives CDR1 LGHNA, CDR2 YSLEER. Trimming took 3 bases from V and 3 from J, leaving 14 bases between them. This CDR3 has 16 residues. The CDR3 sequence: CASSQATGTYTGELFF. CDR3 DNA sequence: TGCGCCAGCAGCCAGGCGACAGGGACTTACACCGGGGAGCTGTTTTTT.

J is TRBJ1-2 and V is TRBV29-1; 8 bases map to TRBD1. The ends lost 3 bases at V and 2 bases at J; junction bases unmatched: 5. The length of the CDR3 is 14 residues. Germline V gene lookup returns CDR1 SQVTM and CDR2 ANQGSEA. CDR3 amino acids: CSVDQTGGNYGYTF. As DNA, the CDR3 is TGCAGCGTTGACCAAACAGGGGGGAACTATGGCTACACCTTC.

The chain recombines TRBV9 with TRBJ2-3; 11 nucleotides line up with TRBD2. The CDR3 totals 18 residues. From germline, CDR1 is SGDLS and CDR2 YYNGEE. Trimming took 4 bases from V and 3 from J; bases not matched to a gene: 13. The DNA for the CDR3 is TGTGCCAGCAGCTACTCACTCGGACTAGCGGGTAAAACAGATACGCAGTATTTT. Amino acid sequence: CASSYSLGLAGKTDTQYF.